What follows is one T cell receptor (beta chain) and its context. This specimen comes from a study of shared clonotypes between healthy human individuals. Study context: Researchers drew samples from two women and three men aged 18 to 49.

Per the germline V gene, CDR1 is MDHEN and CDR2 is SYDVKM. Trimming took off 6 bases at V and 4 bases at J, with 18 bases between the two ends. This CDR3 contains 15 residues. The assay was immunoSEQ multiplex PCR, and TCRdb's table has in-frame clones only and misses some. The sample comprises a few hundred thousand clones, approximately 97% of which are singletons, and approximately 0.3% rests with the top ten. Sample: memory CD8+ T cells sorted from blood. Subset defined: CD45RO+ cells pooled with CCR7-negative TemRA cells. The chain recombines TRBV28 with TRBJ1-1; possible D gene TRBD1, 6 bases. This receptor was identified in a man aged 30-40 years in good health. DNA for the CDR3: TGTGCCAGCAGCGACTCACAGGGTTTTAGCACTGAAGCTTTCTTT. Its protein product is CASSDSQGFSTEAFF.